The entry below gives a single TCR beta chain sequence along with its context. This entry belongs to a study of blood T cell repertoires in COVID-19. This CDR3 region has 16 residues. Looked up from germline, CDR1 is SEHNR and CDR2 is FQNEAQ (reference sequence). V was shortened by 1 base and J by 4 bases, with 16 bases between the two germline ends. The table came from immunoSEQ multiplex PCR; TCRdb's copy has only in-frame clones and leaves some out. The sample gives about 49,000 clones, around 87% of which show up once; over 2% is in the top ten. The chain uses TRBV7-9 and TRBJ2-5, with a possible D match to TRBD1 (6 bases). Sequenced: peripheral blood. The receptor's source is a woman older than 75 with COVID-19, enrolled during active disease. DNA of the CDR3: TGTGCCAGCAGCTTAGGCAGGGGCATGCATTTAGAGACCCAGTACTTC. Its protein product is CASSLGRGMHLETQYF.